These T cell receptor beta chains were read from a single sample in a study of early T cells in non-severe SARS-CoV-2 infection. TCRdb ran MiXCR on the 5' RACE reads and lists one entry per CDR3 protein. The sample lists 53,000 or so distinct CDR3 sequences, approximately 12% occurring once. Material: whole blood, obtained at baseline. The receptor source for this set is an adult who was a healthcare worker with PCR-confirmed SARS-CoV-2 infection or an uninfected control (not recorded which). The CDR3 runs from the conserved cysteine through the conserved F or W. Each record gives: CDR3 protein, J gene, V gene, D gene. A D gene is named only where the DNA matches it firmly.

CDR3 protein: CASSPGTGYKFVQYF
J gene: TRBJ2-7
V gene: TRBV18
D gene: TRBD1

CDR3 protein: CSARDSGSAYNEQFF
J gene: TRBJ2-1
V gene: TRBV20-1
D gene: NA

CDR3 protein: CASSTQGLAGGQFF
J gene: TRBJ2-1
V gene: TRBV7-2
D gene: TRBD2

CDR3 protein: CSVEDPLAGTAGELFF
J gene: TRBJ2-2
V gene: TRBV29-1
D gene: TRBD2

CDR3 protein: CASSFLTSGGSGANVLTF
J gene: TRBJ2-6
V gene: TRBV12-3/TRBV12-4
D gene: TRBD2

CDR3 protein: CSAYLRQGLADTQYF
J gene: TRBJ2-3
V gene: TRBV20-1
D gene: TRBD1

CDR3 protein: CATGGWTLNTEAFF
J gene: TRBJ1-1
V gene: TRBV12-3/TRBV12-4
D gene: NA

CDR3 protein: CASGGPSGNRGGEQFF
J gene: TRBJ2-1
V gene: TRBV12-3/TRBV12-4
D gene: TRBD2

CDR3 protein: CASSQNDRLGTYGYTF
J gene: TRBJ1-2
V gene: TRBV3-1
D gene: NA

CDR3 protein: CASSFRDRQEQYF
J gene: TRBJ2-7
V gene: TRBV11-2
D gene: NA

CDR3 protein: CASSPDGLTYNEQFF
J gene: TRBJ2-1
V gene: TRBV18
D gene: NA

CDR3 protein: CASSFPPGPRGDEQFF
J gene: TRBJ2-1
V gene: TRBV5-6
D gene: NA

CDR3 protein: CASSQANRGIVTEAFF
J gene: TRBJ1-1
V gene: TRBV4-1
D gene: TRBD1

CDR3 protein: CASSFGGTQPQHF
J gene: TRBJ1-5
V gene: TRBV7-9
D gene: NA

CDR3 protein: CASFATSSSYNEQFF
J gene: TRBJ2-1
V gene: TRBV5-1
D gene: NA

CDR3 protein: CASSSGPGTYGYTF
J gene: TRBJ1-2
V gene: TRBV28
D gene: NA

CDR3 protein: CASSLGPGLNTLHF
J gene: TRBJ1-6
V gene: TRBV7-2
D gene: NA

CDR3 protein: CASSLRDRNSPLHF
J gene: TRBJ1-6
V gene: TRBV3-1
D gene: TRBD1

CDR3 protein: CASSYYGTSVLYNEQFF
J gene: TRBJ2-1
V gene: TRBV6-2/TRBV6-3
D gene: TRBD2

CDR3 protein: CASSNRGPPYEQYF
J gene: TRBJ2-7
V gene: TRBV6-5
D gene: NA

CDR3 protein: CASSYEYSYEQYF
J gene: TRBJ2-7
V gene: TRBV6-5
D gene: NA